This T cell receptor (beta chain) is from a study of technical replicates of blood from four donors. Germline lookup yields CDR1 SGHTS and CDR2 YDEGEE. V was pared by 5 bases and J by 8 bases, with 13 bases of the junction left unmatched. This CDR3 contains 15 residues. Profiling relied on immunoSEQ multiplex PCR, and the TCRdb table lists in-frame clones only, not all of them. The sample has about 100,000 clones, 95% seen once. Input material: T cells isolated from PBMCs. The chain recombines TRBV5-8 with TRBJ2-1; 7 bases line up with TRBD1. This TCR was recovered from a human donor in good health. The CDR3 is CASRGPGQTLDEQFF. The CDR3, as DNA: TGTGCCAGCAGGGGGCCGGGACAGACTCTCGATGAGCAGTTCTTC.